This T cell receptor beta chain is drawn from a study of identical twins. Unique molecular identifiers were present on the cDNA, and a universal primer site came from template switching. A single record per CDR3 protein comes from TCRdb applying MiXCR to the 5' RACE reads. Among around 280,000 distinct CDR3 sequences listed, more than 6.5% were seen once. This clonotype was counted only a few times. The antigen remains unidentified. Points from the study as a whole: Abundant cord blood beta clonotypes carried fewer insertions; memory repertoires showed none. The analysis was cross-sectional rather than longitudinal within donors.

The CDR3 is 14 amino acids. V gave up 0 bases and J gave up 6 bases; unmatched junction bases: 2. Germline lookup yields CDR1 MNHEY and CDR2 SVGAGI. These same records also appear under a second study, on yellow fever vaccine responses in identical twins. This second study notes: Vaccine-induced T cell responses in twins were reportedly observed to appear partly convergent, partly personalized.

The V gene is TRBV6-5, the J gene TRBJ1-2, with 9 bases lining up with TRBD1. This receptor was identified in a woman under 30 in good health. Source material: memory (CD45RO+) T cells sorted from blood. CDR3 bases: TGTGCCAGCAGTTACTCTGGACAGGGGAATGGCTACACCTTC. This codes for CASSYSGQGNGYTF.